This T cell receptor (beta chain) was identified during a study of cytomegalovirus exposure and HLA in healthy donors. General study points: The study listed around 150 cytomegalovirus-associated TCR beta chains. Reportedly, diagnosis of cytomegalovirus status by the classifier showed high specificity and sensitivity.

For this clone: Its cognate antigen is unknown.

Repertoires were generated with immunoSEQ multiplex PCR, while TCRdb's copy carries only in-frame clones and drops some. The sample has around 300,000 clones; around 90% are singletons. The trim removed 8 bases at V and 5 bases at J, leaving 7 bases unmatched. Germline V gene lookup returns CDR1 KGHSH and CDR2 LQKENI. The CDR3 covers 14 residues. The sample was PBMCs. The chain has TRBV18 and TRBJ2-1; 9 bases are a match to TRBD1. The sequence was collected from a woman aged 25 to 39 in good health and CMV-seropositive. The CDR3 DNA sequence: TGTGCCAGCACAGGACAGGGGTTAAACAATGAGCAGTTCTTC. Translating gives CASTGQGLNNEQFF. The complete variable domain, with remaining parts taken from reference TRBV18 and TRBJ2-1, reads NAGVMQNPRHLVRRRGQEARLRCSPMKGHSHVYWYRQLPEEGLKFMVYLQKENIIDESGMPKERFSAEFPKEGPSILRIQQVVRGDSAAYFCASTGQGLNNEQFFGPGTRLTVL.